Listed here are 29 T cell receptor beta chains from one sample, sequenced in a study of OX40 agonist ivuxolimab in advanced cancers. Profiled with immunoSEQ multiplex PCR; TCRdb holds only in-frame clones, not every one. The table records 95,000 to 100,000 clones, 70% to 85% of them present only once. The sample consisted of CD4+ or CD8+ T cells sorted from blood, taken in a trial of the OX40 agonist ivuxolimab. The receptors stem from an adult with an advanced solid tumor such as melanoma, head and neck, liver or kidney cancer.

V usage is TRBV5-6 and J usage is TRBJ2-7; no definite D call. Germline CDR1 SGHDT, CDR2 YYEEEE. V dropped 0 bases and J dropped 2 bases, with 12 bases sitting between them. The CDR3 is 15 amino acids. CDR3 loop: CASSLAGGLTYEQYF. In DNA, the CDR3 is TGTGCCAGCAGCTTGGCCGGTGGGTTGACCTACGAGCAGTACTTC.

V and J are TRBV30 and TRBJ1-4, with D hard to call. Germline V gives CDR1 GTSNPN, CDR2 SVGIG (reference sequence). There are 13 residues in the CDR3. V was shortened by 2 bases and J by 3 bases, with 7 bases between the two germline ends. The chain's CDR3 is CAWSTPANEKLFF. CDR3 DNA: TGTGCCTGGAGTACACCAGCTAATGAAAAACTGTTTTTT.

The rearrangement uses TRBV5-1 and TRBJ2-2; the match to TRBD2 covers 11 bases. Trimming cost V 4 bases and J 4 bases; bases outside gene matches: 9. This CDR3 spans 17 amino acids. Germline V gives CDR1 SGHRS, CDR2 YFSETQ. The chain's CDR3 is CASSGTSGSPATGELFF. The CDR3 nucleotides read TGCGCCAGCAGCGGTACTAGCGGGAGTCCAGCCACCGGGGAGCTGTTTTTT. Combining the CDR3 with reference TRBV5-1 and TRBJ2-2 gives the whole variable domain KAGVTQTPRYLIKTRGQQVTLSCSPISGHRSVSWYQQTPGQGLQFLFEYFSETQRNKGNFPGRFSGRQFSNSRSEMNVSTLELGDSALYLCASSGTSGSPATGELFFGEGSRLTVL.

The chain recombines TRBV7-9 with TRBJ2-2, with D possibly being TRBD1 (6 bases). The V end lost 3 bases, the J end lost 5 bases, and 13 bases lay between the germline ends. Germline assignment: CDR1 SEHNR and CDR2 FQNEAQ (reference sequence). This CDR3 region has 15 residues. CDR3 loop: CASSFGQGRTGELFF. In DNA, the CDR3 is TGTGCCAGCAGCTTTGGGCAGGGGAGAACCGGGGAGCTGTTTTTT.

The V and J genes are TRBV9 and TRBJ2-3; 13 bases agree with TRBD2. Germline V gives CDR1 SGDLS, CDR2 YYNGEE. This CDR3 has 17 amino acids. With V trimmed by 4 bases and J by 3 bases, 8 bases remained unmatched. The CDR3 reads CASSTPGTSGITDTQYF. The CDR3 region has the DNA TGTGCCAGCAGCACCCCCGGGACTAGCGGGATTACAGATACGCAGTATTTT.

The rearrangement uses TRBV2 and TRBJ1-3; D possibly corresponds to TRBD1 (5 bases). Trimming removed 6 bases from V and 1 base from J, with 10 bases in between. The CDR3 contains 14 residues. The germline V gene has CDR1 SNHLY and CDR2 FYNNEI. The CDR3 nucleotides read TGTGCCAGCAGACTAACAGGTTCTGGAAACACCATATATTTT. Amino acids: CASRLTGSGNTIYF.

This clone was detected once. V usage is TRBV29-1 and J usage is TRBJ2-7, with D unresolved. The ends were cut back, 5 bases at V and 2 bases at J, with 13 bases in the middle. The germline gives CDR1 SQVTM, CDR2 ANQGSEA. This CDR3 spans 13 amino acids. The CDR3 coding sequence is TGCAGCGTTAGGCAGGCATCCCCCTACGAGCAGTACTTC. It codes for CSVRQASPYEQYF.

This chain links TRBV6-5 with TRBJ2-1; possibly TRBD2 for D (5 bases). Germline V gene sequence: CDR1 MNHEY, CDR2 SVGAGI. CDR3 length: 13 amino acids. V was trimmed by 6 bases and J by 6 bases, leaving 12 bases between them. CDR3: CASRGGLPNEQFF. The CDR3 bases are TGTGCCAGCAGGGGCGGACTTCCCAATGAGCAGTTCTTC.

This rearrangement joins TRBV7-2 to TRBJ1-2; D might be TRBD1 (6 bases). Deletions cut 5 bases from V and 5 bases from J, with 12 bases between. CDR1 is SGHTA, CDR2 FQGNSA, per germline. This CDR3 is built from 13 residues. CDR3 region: CASSAGTLYGYTF. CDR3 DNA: TGTGCCAGCAGCGCCGGGACACTGTATGGCTACACCTTC.

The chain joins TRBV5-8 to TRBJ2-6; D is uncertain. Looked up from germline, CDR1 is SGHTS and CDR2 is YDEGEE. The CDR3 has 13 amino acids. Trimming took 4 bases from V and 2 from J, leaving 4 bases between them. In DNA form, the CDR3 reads TGTGCCAGCAGCCGGACTGGGGCCAACGTCCTGACTTTC. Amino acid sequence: CASSRTGANVLTF.

CDR3 sequence: CASSMTGTGELFF. The CDR3, as DNA: TGTGCCAGTAGTATGACCGGGACCGGGGAGCTGTTTTTT. This sequence joins TRBV19 and TRBJ2-2; D is undetermined. Between the trimmed V and J ends, which lost 3 bases and 5 bases, there was a span of 7 bases. Looked up from germline, CDR1 is LNHDA and CDR2 is SQIVND (reference sequence). There are 13 residues in the CDR3.

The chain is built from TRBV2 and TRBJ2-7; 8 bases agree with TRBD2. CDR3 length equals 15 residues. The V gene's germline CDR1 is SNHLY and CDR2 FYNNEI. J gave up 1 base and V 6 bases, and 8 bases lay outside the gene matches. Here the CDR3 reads CASRLSSGPSYEQYF. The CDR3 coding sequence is TGTGCCAGCAGGCTCTCTAGCGGGCCTTCCTACGAGCAGTACTTC.

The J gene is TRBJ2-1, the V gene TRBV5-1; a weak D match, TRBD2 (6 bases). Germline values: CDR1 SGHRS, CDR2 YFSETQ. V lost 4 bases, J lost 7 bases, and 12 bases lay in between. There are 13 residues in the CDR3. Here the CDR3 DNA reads TGCGCCAGCAGCGGGTCCGGACTAAATGAGCAGTTCTTC. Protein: CASSGSGLNEQFF.

This CDR3 reads CASSQGLAGGSEQFF. The DNA of the CDR3 is TGCGCCAGCAGTCAGGGACTAGCGGGGGGAAGTGAGCAGTTCTTC. The chain has TRBV5-1 and TRBJ2-1; the match to TRBD2 covers 15 bases. Looked up from germline, CDR1 is SGHRS and CDR2 is YFSETQ. The length of the CDR3 is 15 residues. The trim removed 5 bases at V and 9 bases at J, leaving 6 bases unmatched.

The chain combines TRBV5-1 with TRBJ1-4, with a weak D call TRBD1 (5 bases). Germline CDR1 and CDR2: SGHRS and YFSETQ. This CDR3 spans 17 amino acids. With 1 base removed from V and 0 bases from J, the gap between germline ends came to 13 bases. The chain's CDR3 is CASSLFDSGATNEKLFF. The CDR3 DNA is TGCGCCAGCAGCTTGTTCGACAGTGGAGCAACTAATGAAAAACTGTTTTTT.

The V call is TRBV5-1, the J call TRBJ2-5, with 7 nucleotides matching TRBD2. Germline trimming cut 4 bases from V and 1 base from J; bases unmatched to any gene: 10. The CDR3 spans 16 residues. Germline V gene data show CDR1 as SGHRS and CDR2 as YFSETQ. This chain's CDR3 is CASSTLLGGSQETQYF. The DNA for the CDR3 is TGCGCCAGCAGCACCCTTCTGGGCGGGAGCCAAGAGACCCAGTACTTC. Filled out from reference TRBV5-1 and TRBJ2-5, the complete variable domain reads KAGVTQTPRYLIKTRGQQVTLSCSPISGHRSVSWYQQTPGQGLQFLFEYFSETQRNKGNFPGRFSGRQFSNSRSEMNVSTLELGDSALYLCASSTLLGGSQETQYFGPGTRLLVL.

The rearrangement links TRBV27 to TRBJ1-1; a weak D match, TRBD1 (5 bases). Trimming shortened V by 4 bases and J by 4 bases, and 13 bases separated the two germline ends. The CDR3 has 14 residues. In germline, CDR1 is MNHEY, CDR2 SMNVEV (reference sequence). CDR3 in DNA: TGTGCCAGCAGTTACGCCGGGGGAGGCACTGAAGCTTTCTTT. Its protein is CASSYAGGGTEAFF.

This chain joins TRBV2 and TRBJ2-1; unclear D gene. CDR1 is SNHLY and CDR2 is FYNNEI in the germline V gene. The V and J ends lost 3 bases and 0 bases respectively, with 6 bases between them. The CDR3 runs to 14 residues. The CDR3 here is CASSELSSYNEQFF. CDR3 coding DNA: TGTGCCAGCAGTGAGCTCAGCTCCTACAATGAGCAGTTCTTC.

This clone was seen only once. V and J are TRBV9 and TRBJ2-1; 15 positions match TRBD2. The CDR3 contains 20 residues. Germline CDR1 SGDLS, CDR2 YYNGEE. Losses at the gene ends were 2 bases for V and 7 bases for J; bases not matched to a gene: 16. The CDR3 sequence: CASSVGAFGLAGGLGNEQFF. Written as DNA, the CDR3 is TGTGCCAGCAGCGTTGGGGCCTTCGGACTAGCGGGAGGGTTGGGGAATGAGCAGTTCTTC.

The CDR3, as DNA: TGTGCCTGCTTGGCTAGCGGGTCCCGAGATACGCAGTATTTT. As protein: CACLASGSRDTQYF. The genes are TRBV30 and TRBJ2-3; 8 bases align to TRBD2. The CDR3 length is 14 residues. Germline V CDR1 and CDR2: GTSNPN, SVGIG (reference sequence). Losses at the gene ends were 6 bases for V and 5 bases for J; bases not matched to a gene: 10.

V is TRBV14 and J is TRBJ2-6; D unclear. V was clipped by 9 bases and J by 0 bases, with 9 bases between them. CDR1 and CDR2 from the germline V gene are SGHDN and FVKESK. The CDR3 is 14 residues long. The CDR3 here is CASQPISGANVLTF. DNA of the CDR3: TGTGCCAGTCAACCCATCTCTGGGGCCAACGTCCTGACTTTC. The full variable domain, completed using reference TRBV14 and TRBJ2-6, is EAGVTQFPSHSVIEKGQTVTLRCDPISGHDNLYWYRRVMGKEIKFLLHFVKESKQDESGMPNNRFLAERTGGTYSTLKVQPAELEDSGVYFCASQPISGANVLTFGAGSRLTVL.

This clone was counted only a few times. The DNA of the CDR3 is TGTGCCAGTAGTAACAAGGGCCTAGCGGGACGAAATTCCGGGGAGCTGTTTTTT. Translating gives CASSNKGLAGRNSGELFF. The chain combines TRBV19 with TRBJ2-2; 9 bases are a match to TRBD2. V trimming: 4 bases; J trimming: 6 bases; junction bases outside the gene matches: 15. This CDR3 comprises 18 residues. Germline V gene data show CDR1 as LNHDA and CDR2 as SQIVND (reference sequence).

The CDR3 loop reads CASSEWARGTDTQYF. In nucleotides, the CDR3 is TGTGCCAGCAGTGAATGGGCCAGGGGAACAGATACGCAGTATTTT. V usage is TRBV6-1 and J usage is TRBJ2-3; weak D call: TRBD1 (6 bases). CDR1 MNHNS and CDR2 SASEGT come from the germline V gene. The V end was cut by 2 bases, the J end by 3 bases, with 12 bases between. The CDR3 has 15 residues.

CDR3 protein: CASSPGVAGPTRTDTQYF. The CDR3 DNA is TGTGCCAGCTCACCAGGGGTAGCGGGCCCTACACGCACAGATACGCAGTATTTT. The gene calls are TRBV18 and TRBJ2-3; the match to TRBD2 covers 7 bases. Germline lookup yields CDR1 KGHSH and CDR2 LQKENI. There are 18 residues in the CDR3. V was pared by 2 bases and J by 1 base, with 12 bases of the junction left unmatched.

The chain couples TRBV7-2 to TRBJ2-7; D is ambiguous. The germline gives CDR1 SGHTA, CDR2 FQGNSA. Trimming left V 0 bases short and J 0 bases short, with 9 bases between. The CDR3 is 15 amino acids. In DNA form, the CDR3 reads TGTGCCAGCAGCTTAGCGCAAGTAAGCTCCTACGAGCAGTACTTC. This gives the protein CASSLAQVSSYEQYF. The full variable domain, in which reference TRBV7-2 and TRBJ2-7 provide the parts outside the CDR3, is GAGVSQSPSNKVTEKGKDVELRCDPISGHTALYWYRQSLGQGLEFLIYFQGNSAPDKSGLPSDRFSAERTGGSVSTLTIQRTQQEDSAVYLCASSLAQVSSYEQYFGPGTRLTVT.

The CDR3 coding sequence is TGTGCCAGCAGAGGGGGGTTTGTTTTTGGAAACACCATATATTTT. Protein sequence: CASRGGFVFGNTIYF. The chain has TRBV6-1 and TRBJ1-3, with D perhaps matching TRBD1 (6 bases). The CDR3 contains 15 residues. V gave up 6 bases and J gave up 3 bases, with 15 bases separating them. The V gene's germline CDR1 is MNHNS and CDR2 SASEGT.

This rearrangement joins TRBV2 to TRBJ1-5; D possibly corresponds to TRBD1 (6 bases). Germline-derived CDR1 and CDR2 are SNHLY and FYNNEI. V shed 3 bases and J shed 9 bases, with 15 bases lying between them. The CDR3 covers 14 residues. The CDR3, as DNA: TGTGCCAGCAGTGAGACAGGCGGTCTGATGCCCCAGCATTTT. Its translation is CASSETGGLMPQHF.

CDR3 region: CASSNGESYEQYF. For the CDR3, the DNA is TGTGCCAGTAGTAACGGAGAATCCTACGAGCAGTACTTC. The chain links TRBV19 to TRBJ2-7; D gene unclear. From germline, CDR1 is LNHDA and CDR2 SQIVND (reference sequence). The CDR3 is made up of 13 amino acids. The germline V and J ends were trimmed by 4 bases and 1 base, with 8 bases remaining between them. Full variable domain (outside the CDR3, taken from reference TRBV19 and TRBJ2-7): DGGITQSPKYLFRKEGQNVTLSCEQNLNHDAMYWYRQDPGQGLRLIYYSQIVNDFQKGDIAEGYSVSREKKESFPLTVTSAQKNPTAFYLCASSNGESYEQYFGPGTRLTVT.

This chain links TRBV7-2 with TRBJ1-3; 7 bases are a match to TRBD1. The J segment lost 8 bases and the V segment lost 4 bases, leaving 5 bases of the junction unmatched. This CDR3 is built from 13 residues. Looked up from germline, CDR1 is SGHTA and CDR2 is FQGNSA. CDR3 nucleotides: TGTGCCAGCAGCTCTAGACAGGGACACACCATATATTTT. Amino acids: CASSSRQGHTIYF.